This TCR beta chain was recorded in a study of cytomegalovirus exposure and HLA in healthy donors. Overall study context: The 130 or so validation repertoires and the roughly 690 first-cohort repertoires shared a platform, a later analysis reported.

Generated by immunoSEQ multiplex PCR, the TCRdb table keeps only in-frame clones and is missing some. The sample lists about 120,000 clones; 75% to 90% were seen once. Study outcomes and limitations: A later analysis found first-cohort TCR clusters tended to co-occur in the 120 or so validation repertoires. Confirmation in vitro established that a few CMV-associated chains were specific for CMV antigens.

Comments on this clone: What it recognizes is unknown.

This CDR3 has 12 amino acids. Germline CDR1 and CDR2: SGHTA and FQGNSA. Trimming took off 3 bases at V and 3 bases at J, with 5 bases between the two ends. The specimen was PBMCs. This TCR derives from a man in his late teens or twenties in good health and CMV-seropositive. The chain uses TRBV7-2 and TRBJ1-1; no reliable D call. The CDR3 loop reads CASSFGHTEAFF. In DNA, the CDR3 is TGTGCCAGCAGCTTTGGCCACACTGAAGCTTTCTTT.